This T cell receptor (beta chain) was captured in a study of blood T cell repertoires in COVID-19 (dated by TCRdb to 2019 to 2021). Study-level background: Samples from collaborators originated in the United States, Italy and Spain and spanned both the acute and convalescent phases of COVID-19. The material from the prospective study consisted of cDNA or gDNA derived from T cells, B-cell-depleted T cells, or PBMCs. Subjects who had been exposed to COVID-19, were actively infected with it, or had recovered from it provided the deeply sampled blood TCRbeta repertoires that made up the dataset. The repertoires were released in a freely available public database meant as a resource for research on the immune response to SARS-CoV-2. The samples were drawn from the first 160 participants of the ongoing ImmuneRACE study and from about 1,200 subjects provided by 6 global collaborators. The sample metadata nearly always contained a de-identified subject ID, COVID-19 status, age in years and sex. Where available, HLA class I and class II types were obtained from metadata supplied by the sample provider rather than from assay-based typing. Overall study outcomes, separate from this receptor: How much clinical and demographic metadata was included differed by source and by participant, and the metadata was provided uncurated.

To note about this clone: Its antigen specificity is not known. No quality values exist for individual bases; no much larger clone is one base distant.

In the prospective study, participants were 18 to 89 years old, resided in under 30 geographic areas of the United States, and were enrolled through a virtual design. To assign participants to cohorts, the prospective study relied on clinical history that participants themselves reported in a screening survey and a study questionnaire. Exposed participants had been in contact with someone with a PCR-confirmed or clinician-diagnosed COVID-19 case within 2 weeks of study entry. Each participant in the prospective study had whole blood, serum and a nasopharyngeal or oropharyngeal swab collected by mobile phlebotomists. Prospective study participants could optionally give additional blood draws and questionnaires over an approximately two-month period. Before DNA extraction, prospective study blood samples were shipped either frozen or at room temperature. From the germline V gene (reference sequence), CDR1 is PRHDT and CDR2 is FYEKMQ. V is pruned by 5 bases and J by 7 bases, leaving 17 bases of the junction without a gene match. Reading from cysteine to phenylalanine, the CDR3 counts 17 amino acids. Of the read, only the CDR3 DNA is kept; its 51 bases are in frame from base 1.

TCRbeta CDR3 regions were amplified from genomic DNA using the immunoSEQ Assay, a bias-controlled multiplex PCR. The authors processed their data as follows. The number of nucleated cells in each sample was estimated from the amplification of reference gene primers within the assay. Sequence reads were collapsed and filtered to measure the absolute abundance of every unique TCRbeta CDR3 rearrangement. For each sample, productive Simpson clonality was calculated as the square root of Simpson's diversity index across productive rearrangements. What TCRdb holds here is the immuneACCESS table cut down to in-frame rearrangements. Part of the clones is not present; checked against another copy, under half of the missing clones reflect an unresolved V gene, and the others are unexplained. V and J calls plus clone size are reproduced from that table; the DNA served to infer D and trimming. The sample table shows about 260,000 clones, and 80% to 95% are seen once. The ten largest clonotypes hold 2.8% of the sample.

Sequenced sample: PBMCs or T cells enriched from blood (not recorded which). This receptor was obtained from a man aged 35 to 55 who had been exposed to COVID-19. The receptor chain draws on TRBV13 and TRBJ2-1; 7 bases in the middle match TRBD2. The DNA sequence follows: TGTGCCAGCAGCCCTTCGGAGGTGGGAGGGCCGAGAAATGAGCAGTTCTTC. Its protein product is CASSPSEVGGPRNEQFF.